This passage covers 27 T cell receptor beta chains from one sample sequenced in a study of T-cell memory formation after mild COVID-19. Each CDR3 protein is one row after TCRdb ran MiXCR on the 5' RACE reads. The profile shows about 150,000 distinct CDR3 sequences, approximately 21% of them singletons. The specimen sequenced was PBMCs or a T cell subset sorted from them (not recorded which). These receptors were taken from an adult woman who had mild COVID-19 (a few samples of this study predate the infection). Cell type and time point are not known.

The chain's CDR3 is CASSEDRGAEKLFF. DNA of the CDR3: TGTGCCAGCAGCGAGGACAGGGGGGCTGAAAAACTGTTTTTT. V is TRBV7-2 and J is TRBJ1-4; 10 bases are shared with TRBD1. CDR1 SGHTA and CDR2 FQGNSA come from the germline V gene. CDR3 length: 14 amino acids. J was trimmed by 7 bases and V by 5 bases; bases with no gene match: 4.

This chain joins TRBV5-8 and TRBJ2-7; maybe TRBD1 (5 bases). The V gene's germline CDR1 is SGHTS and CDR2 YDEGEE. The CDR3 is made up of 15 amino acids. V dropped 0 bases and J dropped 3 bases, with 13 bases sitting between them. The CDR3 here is CASSLGRGFLYEQYF. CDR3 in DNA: TGTGCCAGCAGCTTGGGTAGGGGTTTCCTCTACGAGCAGTACTTC.

CDR3 protein: CASRDPFYGYTF. CDR3 in DNA: TGTGCCAGCAGGGACCCGTTCTATGGCTACACCTTC. The V call is TRBV12-3 or TRBV12-4, the J call TRBJ1-2; no definite D call. This CDR3 spans 12 amino acids. Trimming took off 6 bases at V and 4 bases at J, with 9 bases between the two ends.

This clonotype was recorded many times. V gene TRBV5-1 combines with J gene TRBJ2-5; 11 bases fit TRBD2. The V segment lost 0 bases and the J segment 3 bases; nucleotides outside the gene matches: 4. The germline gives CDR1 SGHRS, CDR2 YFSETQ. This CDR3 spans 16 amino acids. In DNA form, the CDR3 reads TGCGCCAGCAGCTTGGGCGGGACTAGCGGTGAAGAGACCCAGTACTTC. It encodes CASSLGGTSGEETQYF.

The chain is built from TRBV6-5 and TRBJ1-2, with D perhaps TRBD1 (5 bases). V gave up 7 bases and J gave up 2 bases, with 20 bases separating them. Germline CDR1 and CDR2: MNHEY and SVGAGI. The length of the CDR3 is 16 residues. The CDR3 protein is CASTLRDTGWNYGYTF. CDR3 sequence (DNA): TGTGCCAGCACTCTCAGAGACACAGGCTGGAACTATGGCTACACCTTC.

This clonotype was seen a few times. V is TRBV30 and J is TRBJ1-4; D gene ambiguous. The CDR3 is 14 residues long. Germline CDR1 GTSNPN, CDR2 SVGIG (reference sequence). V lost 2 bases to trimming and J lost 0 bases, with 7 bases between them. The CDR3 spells CAWSRDATNEKLFF. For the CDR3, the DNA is TGTGCCTGGAGTAGGGATGCAACTAATGAAAAACTGTTTTTT.

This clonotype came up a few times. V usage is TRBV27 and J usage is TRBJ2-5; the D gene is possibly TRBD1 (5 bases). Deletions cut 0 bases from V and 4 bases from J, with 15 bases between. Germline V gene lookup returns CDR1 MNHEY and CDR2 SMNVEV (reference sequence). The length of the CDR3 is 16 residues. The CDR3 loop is CASSLSGYRKGETQYF. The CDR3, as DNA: TGTGCCAGCAGTTTATCGGGGTACAGGAAAGGAGAGACCCAGTACTTC.

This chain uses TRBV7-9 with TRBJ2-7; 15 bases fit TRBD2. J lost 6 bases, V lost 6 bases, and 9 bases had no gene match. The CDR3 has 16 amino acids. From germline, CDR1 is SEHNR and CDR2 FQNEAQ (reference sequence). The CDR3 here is CASSAPGLAGGREQYF. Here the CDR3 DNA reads TGTGCCAGCAGTGCCCCGGGACTAGCGGGGGGACGCGAGCAGTACTTC.

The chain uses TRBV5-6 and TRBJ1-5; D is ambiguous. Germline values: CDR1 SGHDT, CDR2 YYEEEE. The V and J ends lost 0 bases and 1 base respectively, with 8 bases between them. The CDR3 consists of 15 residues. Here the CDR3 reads CASSLGVLSNQPQHF. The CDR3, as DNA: TGTGCCAGCAGCTTGGGGGTGTTAAGCAATCAGCCCCAGCATTTT.

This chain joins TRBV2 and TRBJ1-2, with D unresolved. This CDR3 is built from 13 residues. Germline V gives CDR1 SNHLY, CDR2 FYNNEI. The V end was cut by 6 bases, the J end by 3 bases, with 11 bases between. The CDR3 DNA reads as TGTGCCAGCAGCCGTATCAGCGACTATGGCTACACCTTC. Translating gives CASSRISDYGYTF.

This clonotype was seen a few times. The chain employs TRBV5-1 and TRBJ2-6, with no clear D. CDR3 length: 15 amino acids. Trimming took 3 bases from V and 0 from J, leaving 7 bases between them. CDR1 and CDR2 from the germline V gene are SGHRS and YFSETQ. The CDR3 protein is CASSSPDSGANVLTF. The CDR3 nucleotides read TGCGCCAGCAGCTCACCAGACTCTGGGGCCAACGTCCTGACTTTC.

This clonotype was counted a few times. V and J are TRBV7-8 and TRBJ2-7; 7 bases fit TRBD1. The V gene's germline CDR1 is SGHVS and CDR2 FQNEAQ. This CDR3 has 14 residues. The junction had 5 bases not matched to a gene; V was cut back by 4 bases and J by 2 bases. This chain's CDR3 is CASSSGQITYEQYF. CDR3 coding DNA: TGTGCCAGCAGCTCGGGACAGATTACCTACGAGCAGTACTTC.

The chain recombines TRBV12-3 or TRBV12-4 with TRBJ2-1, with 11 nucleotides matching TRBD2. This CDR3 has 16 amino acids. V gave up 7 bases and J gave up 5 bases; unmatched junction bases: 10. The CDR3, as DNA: TGTGCCAGCAAAATGCCCGGACTAGCGGGCGACAATGAGCAGTTCTTC. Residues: CASKMPGLAGDNEQFF.

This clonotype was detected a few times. The CDR3 nucleotides read TGTGCCAGCAGTACGTCAGGAGTTAGCAATCAGCCCCAGCATTTT. As protein: CASSTSGVSNQPQHF. The V gene is TRBV12-3 or TRBV12-4, the J gene TRBJ1-5; D not resolved. Trimming left V 5 bases short and J 0 bases short, with 11 bases between. CDR3 length: 15 residues.

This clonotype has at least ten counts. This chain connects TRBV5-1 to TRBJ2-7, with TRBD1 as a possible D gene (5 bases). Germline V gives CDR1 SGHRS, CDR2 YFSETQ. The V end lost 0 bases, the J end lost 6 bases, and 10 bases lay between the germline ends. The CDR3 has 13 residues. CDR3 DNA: TGCGCCAGCAGCTTGGCAGGGCGGAGCGAGCAGTACTTC. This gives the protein CASSLAGRSEQYF.

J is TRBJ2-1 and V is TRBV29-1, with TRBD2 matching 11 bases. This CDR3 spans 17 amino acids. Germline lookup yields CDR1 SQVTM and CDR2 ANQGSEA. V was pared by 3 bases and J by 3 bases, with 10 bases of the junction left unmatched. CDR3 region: CSVDRALAGGSYNEQFF. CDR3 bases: TGCAGCGTTGACCGGGCGCTAGCGGGAGGAAGCTACAATGAGCAGTTCTTC.

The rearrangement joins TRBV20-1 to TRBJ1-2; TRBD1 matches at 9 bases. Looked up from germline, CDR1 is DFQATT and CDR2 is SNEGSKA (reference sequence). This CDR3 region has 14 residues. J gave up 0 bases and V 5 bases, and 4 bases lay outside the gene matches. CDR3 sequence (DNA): TGCAGTGCTTGGGACAGGGTTACTAACTATGGCTACACCTTC. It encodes CSAWDRVTNYGYTF.

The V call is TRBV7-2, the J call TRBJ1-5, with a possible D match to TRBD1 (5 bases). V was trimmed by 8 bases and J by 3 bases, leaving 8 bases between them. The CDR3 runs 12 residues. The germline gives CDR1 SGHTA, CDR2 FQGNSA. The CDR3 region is CASAQDNQPQHF. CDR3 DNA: TGTGCCAGCGCACAGGACAATCAGCCCCAGCATTTT.

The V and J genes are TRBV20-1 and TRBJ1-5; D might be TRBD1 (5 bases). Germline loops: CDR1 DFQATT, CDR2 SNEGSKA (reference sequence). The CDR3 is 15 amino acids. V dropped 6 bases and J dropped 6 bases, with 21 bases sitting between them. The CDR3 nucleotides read TGCAGTGCCGAAAAGGGACTGCCGAGCGGTCAGCCCCAGCATTTT. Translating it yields CSAEKGLPSGQPQHF.

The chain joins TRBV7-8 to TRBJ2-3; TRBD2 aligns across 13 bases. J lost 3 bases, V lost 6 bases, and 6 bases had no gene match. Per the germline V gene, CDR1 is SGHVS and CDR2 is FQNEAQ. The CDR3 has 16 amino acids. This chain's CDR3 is CASRPLAGGRTDTQYF. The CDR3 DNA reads TGTGCCAGCAGACCACTAGCGGGAGGGAGGACAGATACGCAGTATTTT.

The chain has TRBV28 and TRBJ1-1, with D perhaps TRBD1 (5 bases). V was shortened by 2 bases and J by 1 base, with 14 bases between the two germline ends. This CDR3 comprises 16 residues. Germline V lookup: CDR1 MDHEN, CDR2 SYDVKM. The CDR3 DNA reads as TGTGCCAGCAGTTTAACCCAGGGCGGTGGGAACACTGAAGCTTTCTTT. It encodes CASSLTQGGGNTEAFF. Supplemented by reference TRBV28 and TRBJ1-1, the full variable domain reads DVKVTQSSRYLVKRTGEKVFLECVQDMDHENMFWYRQDPGLGLRLIYFSYDVKMKEKGDIPEGYSVSREKKERFSLILESASTNQTSMYLCASSLTQGGGNTEAFFGQGTRLTVV.

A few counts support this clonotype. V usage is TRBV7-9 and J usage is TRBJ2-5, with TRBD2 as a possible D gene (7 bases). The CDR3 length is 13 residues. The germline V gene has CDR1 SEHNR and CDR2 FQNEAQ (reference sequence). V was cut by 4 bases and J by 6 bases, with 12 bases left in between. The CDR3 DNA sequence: TGTGCCAGCAGCTCTTACGGGGGGCAGACCCAGTACTTC. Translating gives CASSSYGGQTQYF.

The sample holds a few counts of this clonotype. In DNA, the CDR3 is TGTGCCAGCAGTTTATCGGCGGCAGGAGGGCGCGAGCAGTACTTC. As protein: CASSLSAAGGREQYF. This chain uses TRBV27 with TRBJ2-7; D is possibly TRBD2 (6 bases). V was trimmed by 0 bases and J by 6 bases, leaving 15 bases between them. The CDR3 consists of 15 residues. The germline V gene encodes CDR1 MNHEY and CDR2 SMNVEV (reference sequence).

CDR3: CASATAGGPDTQYF. The CDR3 DNA sequence: TGTGCCAGCGCGACAGCGGGGGGCCCAGATACGCAGTATTTT. The V gene is TRBV6-5, the J gene TRBJ2-3, with 9 bases lining up with TRBD2. The germline CDR1 and CDR2 sequences are MNHEY and SVGAGI. The CDR3 sequence is 14 residues long. J was trimmed by 4 bases and V by 8 bases; bases with no gene match: 7.

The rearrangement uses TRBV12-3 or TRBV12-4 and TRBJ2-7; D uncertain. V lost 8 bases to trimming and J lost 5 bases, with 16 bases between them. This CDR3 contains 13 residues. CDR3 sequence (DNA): TGTGCCAGCGGTTATTTGGGTTCCCACGAGCAGTACTTC. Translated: CASGYLGSHEQYF.

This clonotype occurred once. The CDR3 protein is CASSPPGHLSGANVLTF. CDR3 in DNA: TGTGCCAGCTCACCACCGGGACACCTCTCTGGGGCCAACGTCCTGACTTTC. The rearrangement links TRBV18 to TRBJ2-6, with D possibly matching TRBD1 (6 bases). Trimming took 0 bases from V and 0 from J, leaving 9 bases between them. Germline V lookup: CDR1 KGHSH, CDR2 LQKENI. CDR3 length: 17 amino acids.

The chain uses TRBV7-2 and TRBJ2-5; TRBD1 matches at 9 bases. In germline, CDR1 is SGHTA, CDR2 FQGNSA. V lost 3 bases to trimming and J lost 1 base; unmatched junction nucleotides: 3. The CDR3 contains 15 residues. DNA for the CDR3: TGTGCCAGCAGCTTGGAGACAGGGGGCCAAGAGACCCAGTACTTC. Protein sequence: CASSLETGGQETQYF.